What follows are 11 T cell receptor beta chains derived from one specimen sequenced in a study of neurological immune-mediated disorders. TCRdb recomputed calls from the 5' RACE reads with MiXCR, one row per CDR3 protein. Here the sample spans over 45,000 distinct CDR3 sequences, around 5.3% being singletons. The specimen sequenced was CD4+ T cells from blood. These receptors were obtained from a woman between 18 and 29 years old with multiple sclerosis.

This clonotype was seen many times. The gene calls are TRBV10-3 and TRBJ1-1; D gene unclear. This CDR3 is 11 amino acids long. CDR1 ENHRY and CDR2 SYGVKD come from the germline V gene. The V and J ends lost 8 bases and 0 bases respectively, with 4 bases between them. The CDR3 sequence is CAILVNTEAFF. The DNA for the CDR3 is TGTGCCATCTTGGTGAACACTGAAGCTTTCTTT.

In its sample, this clonotype was seen many times. The chain carries TRBV4-2 and TRBJ1-3; D might be TRBD1 (6 bases). The CDR3 contains 16 residues. CDR1 is LGHNA, CDR2 YNFKEQ, per germline. Trimming cost V 0 bases and J 4 bases, with 13 bases left between them. For the CDR3, the DNA is TGTGCCAGCAGCCAAGATTCGGGGGCGCGAGGAAACACCATATATTTT. This sequence encodes CASSQDSGARGNTIYF.

This clonotype was detected many times. The J gene is TRBJ1-5, the V gene TRBV20-1, with TRBD1 as a possible D gene (6 bases). V was cut by 5 bases and J by 3 bases, with 11 bases left in between. Germline-derived CDR1 and CDR2 are DFQATT and SNEGSKA (reference sequence). CDR3 length: 13 amino acids. This chain's CDR3 is CSAGGAINQPQHF. The CDR3 DNA reads as TGCAGTGCTGGGGGGGCCATCAATCAGCCCCAGCATTTT.

The chain employs TRBV15 and TRBJ1-2, with 9 bases identical to TRBD1. The length of the CDR3 is 14 residues. From germline, CDR1 is LNHNV and CDR2 YYDKDF (reference sequence). With 3 bases clipped from V and 1 base from J, the junction kept 0 bases outside the gene matches. CDR3 sequence reads: CATSRGQGNYGYTF. The CDR3 region has the DNA TGTGCCACCAGCAGGGGACAGGGTAACTATGGCTACACCTTC.

The sample holds many counts of this clonotype. The chain carries TRBV27 and TRBJ2-6, with D unresolved. Between the trimmed V and J ends, which lost 10 bases and 2 bases, there was a span of 15 bases. This CDR3 is built from 15 residues. In germline, CDR1 is MNHEY, CDR2 SMNVEV (reference sequence). The CDR3 reads CATRRREAGANVLTF. CDR3 nucleotide sequence: TGTGCCACCCGAAGAAGGGAAGCTGGGGCCAACGTCCTGACTTTC.

This clonotype was observed at least ten times. This chain connects TRBV20-1 to TRBJ1-5; perhaps TRBD1 as D (6 bases). The germline gives CDR1 DFQATT, CDR2 SNEGSKA (reference sequence). CDR3 size: 15 residues. V lost 4 bases, J lost 4 bases, and 17 bases lay in between. DNA for the CDR3: TGCAGTGCTACGCACAGGGCCCTTTTGAATCAGCCCCAGCATTTT. The encoded protein is CSATHRALLNQPQHF.

This clonotype was counted many times. This sequence joins TRBV6-1 and TRBJ1-4, with D possibly being TRBD1 (6 bases). Germline CDR1 reads MNHNS; CDR2 reads SASEGT. V was shortened by 8 bases and J by 0 bases, with 13 bases between the two germline ends. CDR3 length equals 15 residues. The CDR3 loop is CASGGRKTTNEKLFF. The CDR3 DNA is TGTGCCAGCGGGGGCAGGAAAACAACTAATGAAAAACTGTTTTTT.

This clonotype was seen repeatedly, ten times or more. The chain couples TRBV10-3 to TRBJ2-3; TRBD2 might be the D (6 bases). The germline V and J ends were trimmed by 10 bases and 0 bases, with 8 bases remaining between them. Germline CDR1 reads ENHRY; CDR2 reads SYGVKD. The CDR3 loop spans 12 amino acids. The CDR3 loop is CATGGSTDTQYF. CDR3 DNA sequence: TGTGCCACCGGAGGGAGCACAGATACGCAGTATTTT.

With regard to this clonotype: The DNA is left out, because the CDR3 cannot be placed on it with certainty; the CDR3 is given as TCRdb lists it. This chain links TRBV5-6 with TRBJ1-5; TRBD1 is the table's D call and was not checked against the DNA. The CDR3 sequence runs 21 residues, both termini included. In germline, CDR1 is SGHDT, CDR2 YYEEEE. The CDR3 spells CASSFYICSARDNRGRQPQHF.

This clonotype was counted at least ten times. The gene calls are TRBV24-1 and TRBJ2-1; tentatively, D is TRBD1 (5 bases). Trimming pared 2 bases from V and 7 bases from J, leaving 14 bases between. CDR1 and CDR2 (germline): KGHDR, SFDVKD. The CDR3 consists of 15 residues. The CDR3 here is CATSDSGRDRNEQFF. DNA of the CDR3: TGTGCCACCAGTGATTCGGGCAGGGATAGGAATGAGCAGTTCTTC.

This clonotype was recorded many times. The V and J genes are TRBV6-5 and TRBJ2-7, with D perhaps being TRBD1 or TRBD2 (5 bases each). Germline lookup yields CDR1 MNHEY and CDR2 SVGAGI. V dropped 6 bases and J dropped 5 bases, with 8 bases sitting between them. The CDR3 length is 11 residues. CDR3 sequence reads: CASRRGNEQYF. For the CDR3, the DNA is TGTGCCAGCAGACGGGGCAACGAGCAGTACTTC.